This TCR beta chain was identified during a study of T cells in Graves' hyperthyroidism and ophthalmopathy. Whole-study results and caveats: Blood also contained most expanded thyroid clonotypes above 0.001.

Using RNA transcripts as the source, TCR beta CDR3 regions were amplified. The HTBI set primed first-round TCR CDR3 RT-PCR. One entry per CDR3 protein, called by TCRdb with MiXCR from the multiplex PCR reads. The repertoire includes around 350,000 distinct CDR3 sequences, approximately 15% of them detected once, and 25% to 35% sits in the top ten. It was uncontrolled infection, other autoimmune disease, pregnancy or lactation that excluded patients. Initially, at the first diagnosis of hyperthyroidism and before any ophthalmopathy symptoms, blood was sampled. Germline CDR1 and CDR2: DFQATT and SNEGSKA (reference sequence). CDR3 size: 16 residues. V lost 0 bases and J 13 bases, leaving 25 bases between the germline ends. This clonotype was observed a few times. Its specificity is unknown.

This sequence joins TRBV20-1 and TRBJ2-1; D is perhaps TRBD1 (7 bases). The sequence was obtained from a woman under 30 with Graves' hyperthyroidism that later progressed to Graves' ophthalmopathy. The source material was blood. CDR3 in amino acids: CSARDQRQGGIVEQFF. The CDR3, as DNA: TGCAGTGCTAGAGACCAAAGACAGGGAGGAATTGTGGAACAGTTCTTC.